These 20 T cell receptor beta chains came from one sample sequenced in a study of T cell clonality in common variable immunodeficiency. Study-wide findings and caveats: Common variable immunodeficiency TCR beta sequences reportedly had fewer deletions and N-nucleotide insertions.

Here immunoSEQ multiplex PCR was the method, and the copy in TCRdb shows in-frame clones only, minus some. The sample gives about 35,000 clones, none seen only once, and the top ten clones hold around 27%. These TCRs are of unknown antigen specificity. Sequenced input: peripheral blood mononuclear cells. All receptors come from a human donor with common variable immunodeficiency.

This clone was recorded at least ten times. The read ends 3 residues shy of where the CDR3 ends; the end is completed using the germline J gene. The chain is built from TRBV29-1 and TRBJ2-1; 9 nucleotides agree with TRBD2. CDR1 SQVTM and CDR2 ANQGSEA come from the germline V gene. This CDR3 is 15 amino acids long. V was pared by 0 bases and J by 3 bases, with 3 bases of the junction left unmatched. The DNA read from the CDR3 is TGCAGCGTTGAAGATTCTAGCGGGATCTACAATGAG. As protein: CSVEDSSGIYNE. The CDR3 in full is CSVEDSSGIYNEQFF.

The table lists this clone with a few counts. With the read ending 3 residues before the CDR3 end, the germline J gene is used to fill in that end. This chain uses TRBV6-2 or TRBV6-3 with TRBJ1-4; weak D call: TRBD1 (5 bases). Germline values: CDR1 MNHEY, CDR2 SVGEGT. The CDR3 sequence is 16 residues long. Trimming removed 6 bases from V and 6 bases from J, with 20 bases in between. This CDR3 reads CASRHEGVAGDEKLFF. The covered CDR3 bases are TGTGCCAGCAGACATGAAGGGGTGGCAGGCGATGAAAAA.

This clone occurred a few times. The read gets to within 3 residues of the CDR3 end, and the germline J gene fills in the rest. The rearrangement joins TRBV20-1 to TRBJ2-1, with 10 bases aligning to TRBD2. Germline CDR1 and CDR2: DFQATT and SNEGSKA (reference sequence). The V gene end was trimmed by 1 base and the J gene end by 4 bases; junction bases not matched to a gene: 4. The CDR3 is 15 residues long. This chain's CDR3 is CSARAILAGYNEQFF. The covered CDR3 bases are TGCAGTGCTAGAGCGATACTAGCGGGATACAATGAG.

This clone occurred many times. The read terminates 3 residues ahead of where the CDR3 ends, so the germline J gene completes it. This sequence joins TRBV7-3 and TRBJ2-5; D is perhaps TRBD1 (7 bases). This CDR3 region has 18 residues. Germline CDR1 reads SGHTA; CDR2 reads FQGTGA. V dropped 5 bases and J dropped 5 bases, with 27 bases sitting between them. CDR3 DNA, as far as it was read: TGTGCCAGCAGCCAGGGGGTTCTATCTGCGGGATGGGGGGAGACC. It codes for CASSQGVLSAGWGET. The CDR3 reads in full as CASSQGVLSAGWGETQYF. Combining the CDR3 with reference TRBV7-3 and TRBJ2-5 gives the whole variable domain GAGVSQTPSNKVTEKGKYVELRCDPISGHTALYWYRQSLGQGPEFLIYFQGTGAADDSGLPNDRFFAVRPEGSVSTLKIQRTERGDSAVYLCASSQGVLSAGWGETQYFGPGTRLLVL.

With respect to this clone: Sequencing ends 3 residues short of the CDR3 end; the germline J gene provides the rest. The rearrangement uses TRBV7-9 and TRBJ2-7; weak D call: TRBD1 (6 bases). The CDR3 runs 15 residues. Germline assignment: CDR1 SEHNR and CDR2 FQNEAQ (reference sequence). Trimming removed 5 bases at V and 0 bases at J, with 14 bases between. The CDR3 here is CASSPPGQHSYEQYF. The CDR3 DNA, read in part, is TGTGCCAGCAGCCCACCGGGACAACACTCCTACGAG.

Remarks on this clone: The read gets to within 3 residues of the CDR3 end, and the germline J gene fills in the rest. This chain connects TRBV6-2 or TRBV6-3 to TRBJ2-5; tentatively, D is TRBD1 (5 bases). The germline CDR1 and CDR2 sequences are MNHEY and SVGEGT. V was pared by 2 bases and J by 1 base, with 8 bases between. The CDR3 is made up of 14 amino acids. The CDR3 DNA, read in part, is TGTGCCAGCAGTTACGTAGGGGTCCAAGAGACC. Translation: CASSYVGVQET. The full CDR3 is CASSYVGVQETQYF.

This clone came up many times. CDR3 DNA, as far as it was read: TGCAGCGTTGATTGGCACAGGGGGTCTGGC. Its translation: CSVDWHRGSG. The whole CDR3 region reads CSVDWHRGSGYTF. J is TRBJ1-2 and V is TRBV29-1, with 8 bases matching TRBD1. The read terminates 3 residues ahead of where the CDR3 ends, so the germline J gene completes it. Trimming at V came to 3 bases and at J to 7 bases, leaving 7 bases not matched to a gene. Germline values: CDR1 SQVTM, CDR2 ANQGSEA. The CDR3 is 13 residues long.

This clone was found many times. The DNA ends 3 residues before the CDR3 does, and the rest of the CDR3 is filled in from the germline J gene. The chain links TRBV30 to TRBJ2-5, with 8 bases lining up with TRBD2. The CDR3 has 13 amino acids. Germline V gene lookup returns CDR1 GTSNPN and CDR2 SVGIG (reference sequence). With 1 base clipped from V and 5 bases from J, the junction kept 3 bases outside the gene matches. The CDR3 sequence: CAWSDSGKETQYF. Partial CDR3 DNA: TGTGCCTGGAGTGATAGCGGGAAGGAGACC. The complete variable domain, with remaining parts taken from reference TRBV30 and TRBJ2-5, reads SQTIHQWPATLVQPVGSPLSLECTVEGTSNPNLYWYRQAAGRGLQLLFYSVGIGQISSEVPQNLSASRPQDRQFILSSKKLLLSDSGFYLCAWSDSGKETQYFGPGTRLLVL.

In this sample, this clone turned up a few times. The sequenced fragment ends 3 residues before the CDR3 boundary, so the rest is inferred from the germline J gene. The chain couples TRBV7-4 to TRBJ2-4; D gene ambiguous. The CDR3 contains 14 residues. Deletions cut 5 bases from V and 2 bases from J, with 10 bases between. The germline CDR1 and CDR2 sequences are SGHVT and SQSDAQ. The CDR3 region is CASSPLPSKNIQYF. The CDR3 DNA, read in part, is TGTGCCAGCAGCCCCCTTCCTTCCAAAAACATT.

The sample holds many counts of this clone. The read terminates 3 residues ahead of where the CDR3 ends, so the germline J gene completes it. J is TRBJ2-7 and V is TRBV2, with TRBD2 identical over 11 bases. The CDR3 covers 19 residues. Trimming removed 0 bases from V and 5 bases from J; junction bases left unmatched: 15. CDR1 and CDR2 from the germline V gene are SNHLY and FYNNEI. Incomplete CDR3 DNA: TGTGCCAGCAGTGAAGCGCTTATCGATAGCGGGAGGGTAAAACACGAG. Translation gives CASSEALIDSGRVKHE. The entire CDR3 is CASSEALIDSGRVKHEQYF.

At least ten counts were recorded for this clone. The sequenced CDR3 bases are TGTGCCAGCTCACCAACAGCGGCTCGGGACGAG. Its protein product is CASSPTAARDE. The complete CDR3 sequence is CASSPTAARDEQYF. The V gene is TRBV18, the J gene TRBJ2-7, with D possibly being TRBD2 (5 bases). The missing CDR3 end, 3 residues past where the read stops, is filled in from the germline J gene. Germline V gene sequence: CDR1 KGHSH, CDR2 LQKENI. The CDR3 sequence is 14 residues long. V lost 2 bases, J lost 5 bases, and 13 bases lay in between. The full variable domain, in which reference TRBV18 and TRBJ2-7 provide the parts outside the CDR3, is NAGVMQNPRHLVRRRGQEARLRCSPMKGHSHVYWYRQLPEEGLKFMVYLQKENIIDESGMPKERFSAEFPKEGPSILRIQQVVRGDSAAYFCASSPTAARDEQYFGPGTRLTVT.

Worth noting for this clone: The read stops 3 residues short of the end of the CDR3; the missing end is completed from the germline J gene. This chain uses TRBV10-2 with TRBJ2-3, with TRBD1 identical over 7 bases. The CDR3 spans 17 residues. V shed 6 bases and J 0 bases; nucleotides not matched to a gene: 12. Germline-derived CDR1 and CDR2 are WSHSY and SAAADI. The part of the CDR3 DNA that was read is TGCGCCAGCAGCCCTCCAGGACAGGCGTCTAGCACAGATACG. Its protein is CASSPPGQASSTDT. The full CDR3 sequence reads CASSPPGQASSTDTQYF.

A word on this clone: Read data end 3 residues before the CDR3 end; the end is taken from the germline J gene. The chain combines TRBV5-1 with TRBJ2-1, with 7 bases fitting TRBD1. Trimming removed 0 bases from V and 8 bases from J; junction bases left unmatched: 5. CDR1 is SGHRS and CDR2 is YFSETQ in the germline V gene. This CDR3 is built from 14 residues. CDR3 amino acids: CASSLVTGADEQFF. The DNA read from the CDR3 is TGCGCCAGCAGCTTGGTTACAGGGGCGGATGAG.

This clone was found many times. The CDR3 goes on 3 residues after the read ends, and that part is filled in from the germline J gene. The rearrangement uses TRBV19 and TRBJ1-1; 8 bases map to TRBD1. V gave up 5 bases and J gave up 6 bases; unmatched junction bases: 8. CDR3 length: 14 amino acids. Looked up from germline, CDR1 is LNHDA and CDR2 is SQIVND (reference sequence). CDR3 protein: CASSPGQGLAEAFF. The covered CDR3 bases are TGTGCCAGTAGTCCAGGACAGGGTCTCGCTGAA.

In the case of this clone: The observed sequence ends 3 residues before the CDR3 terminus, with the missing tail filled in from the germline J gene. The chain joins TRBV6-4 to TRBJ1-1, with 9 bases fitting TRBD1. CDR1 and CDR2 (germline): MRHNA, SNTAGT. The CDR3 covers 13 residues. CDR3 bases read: TGTGCCAGCAGTGACTCAGGGACAGGGAAA. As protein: CASSDSGTGK. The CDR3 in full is CASSDSGTGKAFF.

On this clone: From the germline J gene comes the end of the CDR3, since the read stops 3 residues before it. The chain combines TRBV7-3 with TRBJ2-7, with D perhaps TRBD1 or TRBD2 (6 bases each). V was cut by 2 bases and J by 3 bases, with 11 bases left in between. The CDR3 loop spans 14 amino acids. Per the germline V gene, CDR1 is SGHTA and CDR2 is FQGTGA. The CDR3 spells CASSLLAGHYEQYF. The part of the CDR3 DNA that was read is TGTGCCAGCAGCTTACTGGCGGGACACTACGAG.

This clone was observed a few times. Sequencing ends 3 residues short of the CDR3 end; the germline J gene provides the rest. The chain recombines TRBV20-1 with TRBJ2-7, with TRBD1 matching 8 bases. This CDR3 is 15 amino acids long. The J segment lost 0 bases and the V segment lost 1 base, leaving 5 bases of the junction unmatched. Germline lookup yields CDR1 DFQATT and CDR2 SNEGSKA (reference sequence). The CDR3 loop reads CSARAGQGLSYEQYF. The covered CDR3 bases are TGCAGTGCTAGAGCCGGACAGGGCCTCTCCTACGAG.

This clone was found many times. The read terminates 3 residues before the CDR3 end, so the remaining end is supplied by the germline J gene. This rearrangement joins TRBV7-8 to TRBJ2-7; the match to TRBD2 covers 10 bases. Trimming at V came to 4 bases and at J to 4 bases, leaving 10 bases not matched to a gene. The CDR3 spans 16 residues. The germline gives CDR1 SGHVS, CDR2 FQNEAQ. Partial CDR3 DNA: TGTGCCAGCAGCTCAAGGAGCGGGAGGGCCCCTTACGAG. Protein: CASSSRSGRAPYE. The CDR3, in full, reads CASSSRSGRAPYEQYF.

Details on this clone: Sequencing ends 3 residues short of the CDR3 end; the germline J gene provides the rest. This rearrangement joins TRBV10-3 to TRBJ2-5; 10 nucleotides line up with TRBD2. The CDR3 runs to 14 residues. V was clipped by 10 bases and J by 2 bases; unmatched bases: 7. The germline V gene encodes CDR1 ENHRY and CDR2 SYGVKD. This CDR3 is CATGGLALQETQYF. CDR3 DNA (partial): TGTGCCACCGGGGGACTAGCGCTTCAAGAGACC.

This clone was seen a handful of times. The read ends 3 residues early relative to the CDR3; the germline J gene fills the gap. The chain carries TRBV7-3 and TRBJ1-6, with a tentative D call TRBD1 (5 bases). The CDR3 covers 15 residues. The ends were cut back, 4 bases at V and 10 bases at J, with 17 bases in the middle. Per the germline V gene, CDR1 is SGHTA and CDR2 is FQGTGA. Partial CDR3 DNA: TGTGCCAGCAGCTCAGTGGCGCTCTGGGGCTCACCC. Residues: CASSSVALWGSP. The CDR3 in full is CASSSVALWGSPLHF. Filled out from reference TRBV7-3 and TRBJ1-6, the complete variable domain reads GAGVSQTPSNKVTEKGKYVELRCDPISGHTALYWYRQSLGQGPEFLIYFQGTGAADDSGLPNDRFFAVRPEGSVSTLKIQRTERGDSAVYLCASSSVALWGSPLHFGNGTRLTVT.